A single sample is the source of the 3 T cell receptor beta chains below, sequenced in a study of beta chain features in type 1 diabetes. Sequenced material consisted of expressed TCRB transcripts (all of the isolated RNA was reverse transcribed). Assay: immunoSEQ multiplex PCR; the TCRdb copy retains only in-frame clones and omits some. The table shows more than 300,000 clones, with 10% to 15% occurring only once. The specimen was naive CD4+ T cells from blood. Source of these receptors: a man aged 18 to 29 in good health.

The rearrangement joins TRBV6-6 to TRBJ1-1; the D is unclear. Germline V lookup: CDR1 MNHNY, CDR2 SVGAGI (reference sequence). The CDR3 length is 14 residues. Trimming shortened V by 6 bases and J by 0 bases, and 11 bases separated the two germline ends. The CDR3 nucleotides read TGTGCCAGCAGCCCCCCCACAATGAACACTGAAGCTTTCTTT. This sequence encodes CASSPPTMNTEAFF.

The chain has TRBV2 and TRBJ2-7, with 12 bases that match TRBD1. V trimming: 8 bases; J trimming: 3 bases; junction bases outside the gene matches: 14. Looked up from germline, CDR1 is SNHLY and CDR2 is FYNNEI. The CDR3 has 17 amino acids. The CDR3 region is CASGSGQGAPYNYEQYF. The CDR3 nucleotides are TGTGCCAGCGGTTCGGGACAGGGGGCTCCCTACAACTACGAGCAGTACTTC.

A note on this clone: Other nucleotide sequences from this sample produce the same CDR3. J is TRBJ2-7 and V is TRBV7-3; a weak D match, TRBD1 (6 bases). This CDR3 region has 13 residues. V gave up 2 bases and J gave up 4 bases, with 9 bases separating them. The germline V gene encodes CDR1 SGHTA and CDR2 FQGTGA. The CDR3 region is CASSLSQGYEQYF. CDR3 nucleotides: TGTGCCAGCAGCTTATCCCAGGGGTACGAGCAGTACTTC.